Listed below are T cell receptor beta chains from one sample, sequenced in a study of shared clonotypes between healthy human individuals. Only in-frame clones appear in the TCRdb table, and some are missing; sequencing was by immunoSEQ multiplex PCR. The sample gives hundreds of thousands of clones, 90% to 98% of which show up once; about 0.32% is in the top ten. The sample consisted of memory CD8+ T cells sorted from blood. The receptors shown here come from a man aged 30 to 39 in good health. Both conserved end residues are part of each CDR3. D genes are given only for firm matches.

V	J	D	CDR3
TRBV6-1	TRBJ2-7	NA	CASSEKVYEQYF
TRBV10-3	TRBJ2-2	NA	CAISGGLDSNTGELFF
TRBV6-4	TRBJ1-1	NA	CASSDSRNTEAFF
TRBV6-5	TRBJ1-2	NA	CASSYQGSYGYTF
TRBV5-1	TRBJ1-6	NA	CASSLEGSGGNSPLHF
TRBV30	TRBJ2-7	TRBD1	CAWRRDRFYEQYF
TRBV5-4	TRBJ1-5	NA	CASSLDIGQPQHF
TRBV7-8	TRBJ2-1	TRBD1	CASSLGDISGTGIDEQFF
TRBV7-2	TRBJ2-6	NA	CASSAYNSGANVLTF
TRBV29-1	TRBJ1-2	NA	CSVEERAGATYGYTF
TRBV28	TRBJ1-5	NA	CASSRKGIWGNQPQHF
TRBV28	TRBJ2-7	TRBD1	CASSIPPDRNEQYF
TRBV14	TRBJ2-2	TRBD2	CASSTRTSVTGELFF
TRBV2	TRBJ2-5	NA	CASSGDTQETQYF
TRBV19	TRBJ2-7	TRBD1	CASSMPGQGDYEQYF
TRBV2	TRBJ1-3	NA	CASSEADGSGNTIYF
TRBV28	TRBJ2-1	NA	CASSFGLQRRNNEQFF
TRBV27	TRBJ2-7	NA	CASSLKRQSFSYEQYF
TRBV7-2	TRBJ2-5	NA	CASSLVREETQYF
TRBV27	TRBJ1-4	NA	CASSKGGPRDGATNEKLFF
TRBV5-4	TRBJ2-1	TRBD2	CASSFLAGGPNEQFF
TRBV20-1	NA	NA	CSASLYDEQYF
TRBV19	TRBJ2-7	TRBD2	CASSIGLASYEQYF
TRBV19	TRBJ2-6	NA	CASSIVRGSGANVLTF
TRBV7-3	TRBJ2-2	NA	CASSLGSPTGELFF
TRBV27	TRBJ2-1	NA	CASSYPSRGNTEQFF
TRBV6-5	TRBJ1-6	NA	CASSYFGTDNSPLHF
TRBV6-1	TRBJ1-2	NA	CASSEYLAANYGYTF
TRBV5-4	TRBJ2-5	TRBD1	CASSPGQGYETQYF
TRBV6-6	TRBJ2-2	NA	CASSYLRGSNTGELFF
TRBV19	TRBJ2-1	TRBD2	CASNRTSLYNEQFF
TRBV5-6	TRBJ2-1	NA	CASSLYRNEQFF
TRBV7-9	TRBJ1-5	TRBD1	CASSLGQGNQPQHF
TRBV7-8	TRBJ2-2	TRBD2	CASSFPSGRNTGELFF
TRBV5-1	TRBJ2-7	NA	CASSLAGPLPYEQYF
TRBV29-1	TRBJ2-5	TRBD2	CSTYHGEGIQETQYF
TRBV7-9	TRBJ1-4	NA	CASSLDRATNEKLFF
TRBV6-5	TRBJ2-7	TRBD2	CASSYSSGGPWSQYF
TRBV7-9	TRBJ2-7	NA	CASSLGGREQYF
TRBV28	TRBJ2-5	NA	CASSLQGMTQYF
TRBV14	TRBJ2-5	NA	CASSRTATQYF
TRBV7-3	TRBJ2-7	NA	CASSFGSGYEQYF
TRBV30	TRBJ2-2	TRBD1	CACSPPGQGNGELFF
TRBV20-1	TRBJ2-1	NA	CSATSYNEQFF
TRBV28	TRBJ2-7	TRBD1	CAAGTAYEQYF
TRBV27	TRBJ2-1	TRBD2	CASSLLTSGSPNNEQFF
TRBV14	TRBJ2-7	TRBD2	CASSSGTSAFWEQYF
TRBV28	TRBJ2-1	TRBD2	CASSLSAGVKNEQFF
TRBV11-2	TRBJ2-5	NA	CASSEASVDYSRETQYF
TRBV6-1	TRBJ1-1	NA	CASSESYHEAFF